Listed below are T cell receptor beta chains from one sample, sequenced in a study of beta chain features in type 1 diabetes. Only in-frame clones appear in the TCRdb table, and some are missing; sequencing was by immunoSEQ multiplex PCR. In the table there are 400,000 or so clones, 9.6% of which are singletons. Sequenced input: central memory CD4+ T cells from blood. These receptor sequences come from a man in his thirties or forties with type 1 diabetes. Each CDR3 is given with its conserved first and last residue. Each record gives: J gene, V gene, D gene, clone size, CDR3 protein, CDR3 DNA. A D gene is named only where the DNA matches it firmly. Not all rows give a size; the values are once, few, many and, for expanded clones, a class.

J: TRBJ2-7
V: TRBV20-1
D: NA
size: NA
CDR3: CSAWTELEQYF
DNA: TGCAGTGCTTGGACAGAGCTCGAGCAGTACTTC

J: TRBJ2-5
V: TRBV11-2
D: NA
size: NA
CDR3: CASSLKVYRAVEETQYF
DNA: TGTGCCAGCAGCTTAAAGGTCTACAGGGCGGTGGAGGAGACCCAGTACTTC

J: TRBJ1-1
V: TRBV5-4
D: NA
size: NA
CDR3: CASSFSGLNTEAFF
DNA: TGTGCCAGCAGCTTCTCGGGACTGAACACTGAAGCTTTCTTT

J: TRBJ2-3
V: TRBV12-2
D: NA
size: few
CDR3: CASRSSPRPREGRTDTQYF
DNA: TGTGCAAGTCGCTCCTCCCCCCGCCCCCGGGAGGGCCGCACAGATACGCAGTATTTT

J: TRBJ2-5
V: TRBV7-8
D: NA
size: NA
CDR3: CASSRLIQETQYF
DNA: TGTGCCAGCAGCCGCCTCATCCAAGAGACCCAGTACTTC

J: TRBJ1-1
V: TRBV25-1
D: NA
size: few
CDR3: CATLLQTNTEAFF
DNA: TGTGCCACCCTCCTTCAAACCAACACTGAAGCTTTCTTT

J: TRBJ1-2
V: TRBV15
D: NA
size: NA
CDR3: CATSRDWGGAWGYTF
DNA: TGTGCCACCAGCAGAGATTGGGGAGGGGCCTGGGGCTACACCTTC

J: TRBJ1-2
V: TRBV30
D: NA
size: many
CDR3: CAWSRARIYGYTF
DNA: TGTGCCTGGAGTAGGGCCAGGATCTATGGCTACACCTTC

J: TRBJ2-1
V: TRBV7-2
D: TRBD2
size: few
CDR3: CASSYVAGVIYNEQFF
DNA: TGTGCCAGCAGCTACGTAGCGGGAGTAATTTACAATGAGCAGTTCTTC

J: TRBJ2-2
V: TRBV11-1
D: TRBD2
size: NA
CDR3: CASSPAPGTSGTGELFF
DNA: TGTGCCAGCAGCCCCGCGCCCGGGACTAGCGGCACCGGGGAGCTGTTTTTT

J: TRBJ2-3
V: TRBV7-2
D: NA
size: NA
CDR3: CASSRQGTDTQYF
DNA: TGTGCCAGCAGCCGACAGGGCACAGATACGCAGTATTTT

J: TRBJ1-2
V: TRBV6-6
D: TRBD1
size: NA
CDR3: CASSRQGEDGYTF
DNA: TGTGCCAGCAGTAGACAGGGGGAAGATGGCTACACCTTC

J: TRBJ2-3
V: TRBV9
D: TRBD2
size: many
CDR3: CASSVIAGGDTQYF
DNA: TGTGCCAGCAGCGTGATTGCGGGAGGCGACACGCAGTATTTT

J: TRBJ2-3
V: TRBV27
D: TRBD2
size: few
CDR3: CASSSPAGGADTQYF
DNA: TGTGCCAGCAGTTCACCGGCGGGAGGGGCAGATACGCAGTATTTT

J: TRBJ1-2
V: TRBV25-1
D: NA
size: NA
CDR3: CASSRLPVMGRGYGYTF
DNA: TGTGCCAGCAGTCGGTTGCCAGTGATGGGGAGGGGCTATGGCTACACCTTC

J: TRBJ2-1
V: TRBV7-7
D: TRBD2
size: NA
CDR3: CASSPLAGGFNEQFF
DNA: TGTGCTAGCAGCCCCCTAGCGGGAGGGTTCAATGAGCAGTTCTTC

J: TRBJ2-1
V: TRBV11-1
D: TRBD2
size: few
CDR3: CASSSSGLAGATSYNEQFF
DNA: TGTGCCAGCAGCTCCTCGGGTCTTGCGGGAGCTACTTCCTACAATGAGCAGTTCTTC

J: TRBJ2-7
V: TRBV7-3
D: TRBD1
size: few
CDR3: CASSLGTGEEQYF
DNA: TGTGCCAGCAGCTTGGGGACAGGTGAAGAGCAGTACTTC

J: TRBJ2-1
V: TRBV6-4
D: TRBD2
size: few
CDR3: CASSFGTSPVNEQFF
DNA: TGTGCCAGCAGTTTCGGGACTAGTCCCGTAAATGAGCAGTTCTTC

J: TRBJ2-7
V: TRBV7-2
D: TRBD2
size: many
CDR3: CASAPLAGGPGDEQYF
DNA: TGTGCCAGCGCCCCCCTAGCGGGAGGGCCTGGGGACGAGCAGTACTTC

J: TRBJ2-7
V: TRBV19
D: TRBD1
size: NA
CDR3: CASSRTGGMSYEQYF
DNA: TGTGCCAGTAGTAGGACAGGGGGCATGTCCTACGAGCAGTACTTC

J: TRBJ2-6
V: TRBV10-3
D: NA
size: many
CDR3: CAISESGSSGANVLTF
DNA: TGTGCCATCAGTGAGTCGGGGAGCTCTGGGGCCAACGTCCTGACTTTC

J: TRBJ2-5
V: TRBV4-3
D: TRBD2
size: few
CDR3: CASSQGGRGETQYF
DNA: TGCGCCAGCAGCCAAGGCGGGAGAGGAGAGACCCAGTACTTC

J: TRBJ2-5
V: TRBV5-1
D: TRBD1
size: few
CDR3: CASSLTGGETQYF
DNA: TGCGCCAGCAGCTTGACAGGGGGGGAGACCCAGTACTTC

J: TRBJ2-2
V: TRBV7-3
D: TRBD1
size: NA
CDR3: CASSSQGPNTGELFF
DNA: TGTGCCAGCAGCTCACAGGGGCCAAACACCGGGGAGCTGTTTTTT

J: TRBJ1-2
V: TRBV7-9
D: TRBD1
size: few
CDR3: CASSLLVGGELGYTF
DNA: TGTGCCAGCAGCTTATTAGTAGGGGGCGAATTGGGCTACACCTTC

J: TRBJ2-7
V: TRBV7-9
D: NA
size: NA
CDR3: CASSLEQSAFYEQYF
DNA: TGTGCCAGCAGCCTAGAGCAGTCGGCCTTCTACGAGCAGTACTTC

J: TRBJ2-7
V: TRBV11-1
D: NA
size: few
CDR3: CASSSRFFEQYF
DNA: TGTGCCAGCAGCTCCAGGTTTTTCGAGCAGTACTTC

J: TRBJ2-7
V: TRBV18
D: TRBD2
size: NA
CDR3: CASSPPSGSRGEQYF
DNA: TGTGCCAGCTCACCACCTAGCGGGAGTCGAGGCGAGCAGTACTTC

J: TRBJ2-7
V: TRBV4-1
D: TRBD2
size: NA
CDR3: CASSQGSGRASYEQYF
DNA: TGCGCCAGCAGCCAAGGAAGCGGGAGGGCCTCCTACGAGCAGTACTTC

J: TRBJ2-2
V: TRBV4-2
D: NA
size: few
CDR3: CASSQAGASWDTGELFF
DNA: TGTGCCAGCAGCCAAGCCGGGGCTAGCTGGGACACCGGGGAGCTGTTTTTT

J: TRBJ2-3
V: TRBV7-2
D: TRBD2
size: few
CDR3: CASSPGLATDTQYF
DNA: TGTGCCAGCAGCCCCGGACTAGCGACAGATACGCAGTATTTT

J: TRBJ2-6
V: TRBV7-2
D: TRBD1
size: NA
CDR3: CASSPGTGNVLTF
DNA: TGTGCCAGCAGTCCTGGGACAGGTAACGTCCTGACTTTC